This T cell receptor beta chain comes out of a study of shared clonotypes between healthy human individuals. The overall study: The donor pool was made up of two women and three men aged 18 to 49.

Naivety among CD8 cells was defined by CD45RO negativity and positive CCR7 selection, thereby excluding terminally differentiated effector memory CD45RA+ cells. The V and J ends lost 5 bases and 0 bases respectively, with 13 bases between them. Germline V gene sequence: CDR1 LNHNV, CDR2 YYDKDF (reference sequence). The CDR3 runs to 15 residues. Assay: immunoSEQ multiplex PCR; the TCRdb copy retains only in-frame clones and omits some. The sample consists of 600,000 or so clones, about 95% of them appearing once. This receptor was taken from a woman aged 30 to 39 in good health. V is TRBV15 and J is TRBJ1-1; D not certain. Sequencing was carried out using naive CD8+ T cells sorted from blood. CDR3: CATSSPSGMNTEAFF. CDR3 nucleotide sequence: TGTGCCACCAGCTCACCCTCTGGTATGAACACTGAAGCTTTCTTT.